The sequence of this T cell receptor (beta chain) was determined in a study of blood T cell repertoires in COVID-19. Overall study context: T cells, B-cell-depleted T cells, or PBMCs supplied cDNA or gDNA.

Original methodology: Estimated nucleated cell counts came from reference gene primer amplification. Data came from immunoSEQ multiplex PCR; TCRdb stores just in-frame clones and leaves some out. D and trimming come from the DNA, and the V and J calls and clone size come from that table. The sample has approximately 100,000 clones; approximately 82% are singletons. CDR3 length equals 15 residues. Germline CDR1 and CDR2: SGDLS and YYNGEE. Unmatched junction bases numbered 3, after V lost 1 base and J lost 2 bases. The specimen sequenced was peripheral blood. The origin of this receptor is a woman aged 55-75 years with acute or convalescent COVID-19. The chain uses TRBV9 and TRBJ2-3; 8 bases match TRBD2. The CDR3 DNA follows: TGTGCCAGCAGCGTAACTAGCGGATCCACAGATACGCAGTATTTT. The encoded protein is CASSVTSGSTDTQYF.